This T cell receptor beta chain was sequenced in a study of CD8+CD57+ T cells in acquired aplastic anemia (dated by TCRdb to between 2018 and 2020). A note on the overall study: Extracted DNA from sorted CD4+ and CD8+ cells averaged about 3 ug, ranging from roughly 0.17 to 27.4 ug. Mean read counts for healthy donor samples were around 10 million for CD4+ cells and fewer than 12 million for CD8+ cells.

This clonotype was seen repeatedly, ten times or more. No cognate antigen has been identified for it. It has no much larger one-base neighbor in the sample; base qualities were not kept. What the work shows at the level of the full study, not this receptor alone: Between patients and healthy controls, no significant difference in CD8+ Simpson's diversity was found (P=0.060). Roughly 30 CD8+ CDR3 sequences were found to be shared between patients and controls, but these sequences appeared to be highly expressed in patients and within the immunodominant clones of the patients.

Relative to germline, V is 3 bases shorter and J is 2 bases shorter, with 16 bases between their ends. The CDR3 holds 15 amino acids from the cysteine to the phenylalanine. The read is trimmed to its CDR3 DNA, 45 bases read in frame from base 1. CDR1 and CDR2, per the germline V gene, are SQVTM and ANQGSEA. Genomic DNA served as template for TCR beta VDJ combination and CDR3 sequence profiling. An Illumina HiSeq 2000 was the platform used for TCR repertoire sequencing. As for the original processing: TRBV/TRBJ rearrangement plots, CDR3 size and DJ length profiles, and Simpson's diversity index were used to assess repertoires. The most abundant DNA sequence in the deep sequencing data was taken as the immunodominant clone. CDR3 amino acid sequences were screened for sharing across subjects and compared with published repertoires and the VDJdb database. TCRdb handled the public reads itself, with Q25 trimming in fastp and clone calling in MiXCR, and kept productive beta chains. When rows share a CDR3 protein, they turn into one entry using the most common DNA and genes. TCRdb's processing, not the authors', yielded these V and J calls. The sample records approximately 380,000 distinct CDR3 sequences, about two thirds of which are singletons. 4% of the sample goes to the ten largest clones.

In the study, sorted CD4+ and CD8+ blood T cells from patients with severe aplastic anemia and from healthy subjects underwent deep sequencing of TCR repertoires. Ficoll-Paque density gradient centrifugation was used to isolate peripheral blood mononuclear cells. Before DNA extraction, CD4+ and CD8+ T cells were sorted by FACS or by magnetic beads. The chain was built from TRBV29-1 and TRBJ1-2; TRBD1 is a possible D gene, resting on 5 matching bases. The clonotype was recovered from a human donor in good health, serving as a control. Sequencing used sorted CD4+, CD8+, or CD8+CD57+ T cells (not recorded which) from PBMCs. The DNA is as follows: TGCAGCGTTGATAAGGTTCAGGGAGGGAACTATGGCTACACCTTC. The translation is CSVDKVQGGNYGYTF.